The present T cell receptor (beta chain) was sequenced within a study of CD8+ T cells in alopecia areata. Treatment of the sample: oral pan-JAK inhibitor, 5-10 mg twice daily. The authors sorted CD4+ and CD8+ T cells from PBMCs. RNA extraction was followed by reverse transcription into cDNA, which acted as the sequencing template. Sequencing was performed with immunoSEQ multiplex PCR; in TCRdb, only in-frame clones are kept and a portion is missing. Of roughly 200,000 clones in the sample, 50% to 65% were seen once. This clone has a handful of counts. What it binds is not known. Findings and caveats of the study: In patients, TCRs were shared less clearly than in mice, and HLA may possibly be involved.

The germline V gene encodes CDR1 SGHRS and CDR2 YFSETQ. The J segment lost 3 bases and the V segment lost 4 bases, leaving 8 bases of the junction unmatched. This CDR3 has 16 residues. The material sequenced was CD8+ T cells sorted from blood, taken at week 24, from a patient treated with tofacitinib. This chain joins TRBV5-1 and TRBJ2-5, with 11 nucleotides matching TRBD2. This TCR was sampled from a human donor with alopecia areata. DNA of the CDR3: TGCGCCAGCAGCCCGATTGGACTAGCGGGCGAAGAGACCCAGTACTTC. Translating it yields CASSPIGLAGEETQYF.